Below are 21 T cell receptor beta chains sequenced from a single sample in a study of spatial heterogeneity in lung cancer. TCRdb re-analysed the 5' RACE reads in MiXCR, keeping a single row per CDR3 protein. The sample consists of about 39,000 distinct CDR3 sequences, about 5.8% of them appearing once. Sample time point: sample taken at primary tumor resection. Whole RNA came from tumor, nontumor lung or frozen PBMC and was sequenced without being sorted. Here the sequenced sample was PBMCs, taken at surgery. The receptors here all came from a male donor with early-stage non-small cell lung cancer.

There are many counts of this clonotype. This chain uses TRBV3-1 with TRBJ2-6; unclear D gene. The germline V gene encodes CDR1 LGHDT and CDR2 YNNKEL (reference sequence). V was pared by 5 bases and J by 0 bases, with 8 bases between. The CDR3 is made up of 15 amino acids. CDR3 nucleotide sequence: TGTGCCAGCAGCTTACAGAGCTCTGGGGCCAACGTCCTGACTTTC. Translated, it gives CASSLQSSGANVLTF.

This clonotype was seen more than once but under ten times. The chain carries TRBV3-1 and TRBJ2-3; TRBD2 matches 9 bases. The CDR3 totals 17 residues. The V gene's germline CDR1 is LGHDT and CDR2 YNNKEL (reference sequence). V shed 4 bases and J 3 bases; nucleotides not matched to a gene: 11. The DNA of the CDR3 is TGTGCCAGCAGCCCCTCGAGCGGGGGGCCGGGGACAGATACGCAGTATTTT. Residues: CASSPSSGGPGTDTQYF.

In its sample, this clonotype was seen many times. This sequence joins TRBV7-6 and TRBJ2-1; D not certain. Trimming cost V 4 bases and J 10 bases, with 14 bases left between them. The germline gives CDR1 SGHVS, CDR2 FNYEAQ. CDR3 size: 13 residues. CDR3 in amino acids: CASSSQDGWEQFF. The DNA for the CDR3 is TGTGCCAGCAGCTCCCAAGACGGTTGGGAGCAGTTCTTC.

Concerning this clonotype: This may be a read error: a much more frequent sequence differs by one nucleotide. The chain carries TRBV20-1 and TRBJ2-1, with 11 bases that match TRBD2. CDR3 length: 15 amino acids. In germline, CDR1 is DFQATT, CDR2 SNEGSKA (reference sequence). Trimming removed 3 bases from V and 7 bases from J; junction bases left unmatched: 8. The CDR3 region has the DNA TGCAGTGCTAGCGGTAGCGGGGGGGTAAAAAATGAGCAGTTCTTC. Amino acids: CSASGSGGVKNEQFF.

This clonotype was picked up a small number of times. The rearrangement uses TRBV3-1 and TRBJ2-7, with D perhaps matching TRBD1 (5 bases). From germline, CDR1 is LGHDT and CDR2 YNNKEL (reference sequence). This CDR3 spans 14 amino acids. V was shortened by 0 bases and J by 2 bases, with 8 bases between the two germline ends. The CDR3 sequence: CASSQDPTAYEQYF. The CDR3 nucleotides read TGTGCCAGCAGCCAAGATCCGACAGCCTACGAGCAGTACTTC.

This clonotype showed up many times. V usage is TRBV27 and J usage is TRBJ2-5; D remains unclear. Trimming pared 2 bases from V and 4 bases from J, leaving 5 bases between. Germline-derived CDR1 and CDR2 are MNHEY and SMNVEV (reference sequence). This CDR3 spans 12 amino acids. In DNA form, the CDR3 reads TGTGCCAGCAGTTTAAGTGGAGAGACCCAGTACTTC. Translating it yields CASSLSGETQYF.

This clonotype showed up just a few times. The V gene is TRBV11-2, the J gene TRBJ2-5, with no clear D. This CDR3 has 16 amino acids. Between the trimmed V and J ends, which lost 5 bases and 0 bases, there was a span of 16 bases. CDR1 SGHAT and CDR2 FQNNGV come from the germline V gene. The CDR3 spells CASSPKPKEYQETQYF. The CDR3 DNA follows: TGTGCCAGCAGCCCCAAACCCAAAGAGTACCAAGAGACCCAGTACTTC.

To note about this clonotype: Since a much larger clone is just one base distant, this may be a read error. The J gene is TRBJ1-2, the V gene TRBV30; 9 bases are shared with TRBD1. The germline gives CDR1 GTSNPN, CDR2 SVGIG (reference sequence). The length of the CDR3 is 15 residues. The CDR3 sequence is CAWSQGTGWNYVYTF. CDR3 sequence (DNA): TGTGCCTGGAGTCAAGGGACAGGGTGGAACTATGTCTACACCTTC.

In its sample, this clonotype was seen many times. CDR3 sequence: CASRPLASGGYTF. DNA for the CDR3: TGTGCCAGCAGACCGTTGGCCAGTGGGGGCTACACCTTC. This chain joins TRBV6-5 and TRBJ1-2; D is unclear. This CDR3 spans 13 amino acids. Trimming stripped 6 bases from V and 8 bases from J, with 16 bases between. Germline V gene sequence: CDR1 MNHEY, CDR2 SVGAGI.

This clonotype was picked up a small number of times. The rearrangement uses TRBV20-1 and TRBJ1-5; no clear D gene. The CDR3 is 12 residues long. Trimming took off 4 bases at V and 0 bases at J, with 4 bases between the two ends. Germline values: CDR1 DFQATT, CDR2 SNEGSKA (reference sequence). CDR3 amino acids: CSAMHSNQPQHF. In DNA form, the CDR3 reads TGCAGTGCTATGCATAGCAATCAGCCCCAGCATTTT.

This clonotype has a count of ten or more. The chain is built from TRBV29-1 and TRBJ2-3; D might be TRBD1 or TRBD2, each matching 7 bases. This CDR3 has 15 residues. The germline CDR1 and CDR2 sequences are SQVTM and ANQGSEA. V lost 3 bases and J lost 5, with 18 bases in between. CDR3 nucleotides: TGCAGCGTTGAGGGGTGGGAGGGGGCAGTAGATACGCAGTATTTT. It specifies CSVEGWEGAVDTQYF.

This clonotype was recorded at least ten times. V gene TRBV20-1 combines with J gene TRBJ1-3; 7 positions agree with TRBD1. V lost 6 bases to trimming and J lost 0 bases; unmatched junction nucleotides: 5. CDR1 and CDR2 from the germline V gene are DFQATT and SNEGSKA (reference sequence). CDR3 size: 14 residues. The CDR3 bases are TGCAGTGCCAGGGACAGTCGCTCTGGAAACACCATATATTTT. It yields the protein CSARDSRSGNTIYF.

Concerning this clonotype itself: It may be a read error: a sequence one base away is much more abundant. V usage is TRBV7-2 and J usage is TRBJ2-3; D call uncertain. There are 13 residues in the CDR3. CDR1 is SGHTA, CDR2 FQGNSA, per germline. V shed 5 bases and J shed 1 base, with 7 bases lying between them. The CDR3: CASSRPCTDTQYF. As DNA, the CDR3 is TGTGCCAGCAGCAGACCCTGCACAGATACGCAGTATTTT. Looking up the rest from reference TRBV7-2 and TRBJ2-3 gives the full variable domain: GAGVSQSPSNKVTEKGKDVELRCDPISGHTALYWYRQSLGQGLEFLIYFQGNSAPDKSGLPSDRFSAERTGGSVSTLTIQRTQQEDSAVYLCASSRPCTDTQYFGPGTRLTVL.

This clonotype has just a few counts. The J gene is TRBJ2-2, the V gene TRBV5-1; D unclear. There are 13 residues in the CDR3. V was trimmed by 0 bases and J by 6 bases, leaving 6 bases between them. Germline CDR1 SGHRS, CDR2 YFSETQ. The CDR3, as DNA: TGCGCCAGCAGCTTGGTCCCCCCCGGGGAGCTGTTTTTT. It yields the protein CASSLVPPGELFF.

This clonotype has at least ten counts. V gene TRBV7-2 combines with J gene TRBJ2-7, with D uncertain. CDR1 and CDR2 from the germline V gene are SGHTA and FQGNSA. With 1 base removed from V and 7 bases from J, the gap between germline ends came to 8 bases. The length of the CDR3 is 12 residues. CDR3 protein: CASSLELGEQYF. CDR3 coding DNA: TGTGCCAGCAGCTTAGAATTAGGGGAGCAGTACTTC.

The CDR3 DNA reads TGCAGTGCTAGAGGGGTAGAAGGGGGCAGGACTGAAGCTTTCTTT. As protein: CSARGVEGGRTEAFF. The chain recombines TRBV20-1 with TRBJ1-1, with TRBD1 matching 7 bases. This CDR3 is 15 amino acids long. The V segment lost 1 base and the J segment 5 bases; nucleotides outside the gene matches: 10. The V gene's germline CDR1 is DFQATT and CDR2 SNEGSKA (reference sequence).

CDR3 protein: CASRDRASTGELFF. The CDR3, as DNA: TGTGCCAGCAGGGACAGGGCGAGCACCGGGGAGCTGTTTTTT. J is TRBJ2-2 and V is TRBV2; TRBD1 aligns across 8 bases. J lost 4 bases, V lost 6 bases, and 4 bases had no gene match. The CDR3 sequence is 14 residues long. Germline-derived CDR1 and CDR2 are SNHLY and FYNNEI.

This clonotype has a count of ten or more. This chain uses TRBV10-2 with TRBJ2-3, with TRBD2 as a possible D gene (5 bases). The CDR3 has 15 residues. Germline V gene data show CDR1 as WSHSY and CDR2 as SAAADI. Trimming took 4 bases from V and 0 from J, leaving 11 bases between them. The CDR3, as DNA: TGCGCCAGCAGTGTCTCAGCGGCTAGCACAGATACGCAGTATTTT. It codes for CASSVSAASTDTQYF.

The V and J genes are TRBV18 and TRBJ2-7, with 7 positions matching TRBD1. The CDR3 has 14 amino acids. V trimming: 3 bases; J trimming: 7 bases; junction bases outside the gene matches: 9. CDR1 KGHSH and CDR2 LQKENI come from the germline V gene. The CDR3 region has the DNA TGTGCCAGCTCACCTTCGGACAGGACGGGAGAGCAGTACTTC. This gives the protein CASSPSDRTGEQYF. The full variable domain, completed using reference TRBV18 and TRBJ2-7, is NAGVMQNPRHLVRRRGQEARLRCSPMKGHSHVYWYRQLPEEGLKFMVYLQKENIIDESGMPKERFSAEFPKEGPSILRIQQVVRGDSAAYFCASSPSDRTGEQYFGPGTRLTVT.

This clonotype came up a few times. The rearrangement uses TRBV7-9 and TRBJ1-2; 7 bases line up with TRBD1. V shed 8 bases and J 7 bases; nucleotides not matched to a gene: 1. The CDR3 covers 10 residues. Germline lookup yields CDR1 SEHNR and CDR2 FQNEAQ (reference sequence). The CDR3 spells CASQGVGYTF. The DNA of the CDR3 is TGTGCCAGCCAGGGGGTTGGCTACACCTTC.

This clonotype occurred a few times. V gene TRBV7-2 combines with J gene TRBJ2-1; 9 bases are shared with TRBD2. CDR1 is SGHTA and CDR2 is FQGNSA in the germline V gene. V dropped 1 base and J dropped 5; count of bases not matched to a gene: 6. This CDR3 is built from 16 residues. In DNA, the CDR3 is TGTGCCAGCAGCTTAGTCGGCGGGGGGGCCGACAATGAGCAGTTCTTC. Protein: CASSLVGGGADNEQFF. The full variable domain, its missing parts supplied by reference TRBV7-2 and TRBJ2-1, is GAGVSQSPSNKVTEKGKDVELRCDPISGHTALYWYRQSLGQGLEFLIYFQGNSAPDKSGLPSDRFSAERTGGSVSTLTIQRTQQEDSAVYLCASSLVGGGADNEQFFGPGTRLTVL.